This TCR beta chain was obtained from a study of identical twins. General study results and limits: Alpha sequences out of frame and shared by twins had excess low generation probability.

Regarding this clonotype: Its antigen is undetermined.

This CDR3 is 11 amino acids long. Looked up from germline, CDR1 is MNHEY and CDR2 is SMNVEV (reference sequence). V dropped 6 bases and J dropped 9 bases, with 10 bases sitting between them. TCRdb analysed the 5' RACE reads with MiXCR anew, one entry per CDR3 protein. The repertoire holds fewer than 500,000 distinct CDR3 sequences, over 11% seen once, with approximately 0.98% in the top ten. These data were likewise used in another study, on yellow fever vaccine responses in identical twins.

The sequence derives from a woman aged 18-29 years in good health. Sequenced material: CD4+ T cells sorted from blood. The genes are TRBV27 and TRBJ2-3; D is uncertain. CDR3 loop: CASSFSSTQYF. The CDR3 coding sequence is TGTGCCAGCAGCTTTAGCAGCACGCAGTATTTT.